Here is one TCR beta chain with its context. This entry is derived from a study of control samples from healthy donors and cancer patients. Some clones are missing from TCRdb's copy, which holds only in-frame ones; the method was immunoSEQ multiplex PCR. The sample shows some 120,000 clones, about 93% of them seen only once. Germline CDR1 and CDR2: MRHNA and SNTAGT. Trimming removed 5 bases at V and 2 bases at J, with 12 bases between. This CDR3 contains 15 residues. The chain employs TRBV6-4 and TRBJ2-2; D perhaps matches TRBD2 (6 bases). Sequences were obtained from blood. The TCR was taken from a man aged 25 to 40 in good health. CDR3: CASSKAGINTGELFF. DNA for the CDR3: TGTGCCAGCAGTAAAGCGGGCATTAACACCGGGGAGCTGTTTTTT.